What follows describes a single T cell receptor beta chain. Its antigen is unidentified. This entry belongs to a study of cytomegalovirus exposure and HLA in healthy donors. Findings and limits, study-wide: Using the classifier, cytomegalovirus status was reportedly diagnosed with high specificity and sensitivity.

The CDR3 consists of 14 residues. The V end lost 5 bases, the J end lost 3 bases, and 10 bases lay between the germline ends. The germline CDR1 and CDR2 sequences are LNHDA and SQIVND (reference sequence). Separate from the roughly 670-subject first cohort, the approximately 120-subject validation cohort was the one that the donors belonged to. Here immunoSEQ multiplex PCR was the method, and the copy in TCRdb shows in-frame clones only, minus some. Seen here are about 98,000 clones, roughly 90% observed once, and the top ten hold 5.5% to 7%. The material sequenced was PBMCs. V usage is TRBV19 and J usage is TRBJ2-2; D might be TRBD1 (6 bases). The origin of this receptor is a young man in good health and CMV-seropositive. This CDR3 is CASSLGADTGELFF. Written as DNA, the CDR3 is TGTGCCAGTAGTTTGGGGGCGGACACCGGGGAGCTGTTTTTT.